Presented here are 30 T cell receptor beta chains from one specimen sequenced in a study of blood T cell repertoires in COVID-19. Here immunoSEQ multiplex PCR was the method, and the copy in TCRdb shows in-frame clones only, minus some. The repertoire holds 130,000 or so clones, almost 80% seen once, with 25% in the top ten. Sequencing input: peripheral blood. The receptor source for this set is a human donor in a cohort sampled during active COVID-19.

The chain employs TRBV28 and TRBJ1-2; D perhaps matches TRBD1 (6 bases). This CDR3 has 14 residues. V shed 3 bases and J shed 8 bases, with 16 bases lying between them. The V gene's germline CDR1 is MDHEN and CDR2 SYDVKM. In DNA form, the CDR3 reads TGTGCCAGCAGTTTGCGACAGGCGTCCGCCGGCTACACCTTC. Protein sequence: CASSLRQASAGYTF.

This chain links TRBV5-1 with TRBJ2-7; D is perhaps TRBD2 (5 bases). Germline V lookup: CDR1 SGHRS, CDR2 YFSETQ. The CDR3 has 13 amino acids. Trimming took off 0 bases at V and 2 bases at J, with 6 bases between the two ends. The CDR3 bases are TGCGCCAGCAGCTTGGGAGGGCCCTACGAGCAGTACTTC. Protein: CASSLGGPYEQYF.

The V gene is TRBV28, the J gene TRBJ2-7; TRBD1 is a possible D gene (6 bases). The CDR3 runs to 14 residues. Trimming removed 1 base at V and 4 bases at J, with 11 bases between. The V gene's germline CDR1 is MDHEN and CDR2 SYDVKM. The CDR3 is CASSLSSRGYEQYF. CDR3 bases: TGTGCCAGCAGTTTATCGTCGAGGGGGTACGAGCAGTACTTC.

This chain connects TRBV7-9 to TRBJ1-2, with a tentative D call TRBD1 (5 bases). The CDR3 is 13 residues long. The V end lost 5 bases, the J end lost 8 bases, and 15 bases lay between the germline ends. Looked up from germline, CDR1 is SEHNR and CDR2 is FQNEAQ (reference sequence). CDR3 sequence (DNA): TGTGCCAGCAGCCCCGGGGGTACCGACGGCTACACCTTC. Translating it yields CASSPGGTDGYTF.

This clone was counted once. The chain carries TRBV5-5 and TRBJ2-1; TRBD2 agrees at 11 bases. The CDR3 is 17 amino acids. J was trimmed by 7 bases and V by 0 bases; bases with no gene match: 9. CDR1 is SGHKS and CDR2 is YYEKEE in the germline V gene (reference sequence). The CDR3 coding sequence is TGTGCCAGCAGCTTGGGTTTGGGGCTAGCGGGAGGTAATGAGCAGTTCTTC. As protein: CASSLGLGLAGGNEQFF.

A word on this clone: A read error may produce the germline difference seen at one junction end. The DNA for the CDR3 is TGTGCCAGCAGCCCCCCCCTTAGCGGGAGGGCCGAGGTCTTC. It codes for CASSPPLSGRAEVF. The chain uses TRBV3-1 (or the pseudogene TRBV3-2) and TRBJ2-1; 11 bases map to TRBD2. The CDR3 length is 14 residues. Germline-derived CDR1 and CDR2 are LGHDT and YNNKEL (reference sequence).

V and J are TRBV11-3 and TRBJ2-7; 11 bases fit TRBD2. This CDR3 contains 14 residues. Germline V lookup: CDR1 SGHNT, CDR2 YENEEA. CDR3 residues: CASGGGRSSYEQYF. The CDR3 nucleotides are TGTGCTAGCGGGGGGGGAAGGAGCTCCTACGAGCAGTACTTC.

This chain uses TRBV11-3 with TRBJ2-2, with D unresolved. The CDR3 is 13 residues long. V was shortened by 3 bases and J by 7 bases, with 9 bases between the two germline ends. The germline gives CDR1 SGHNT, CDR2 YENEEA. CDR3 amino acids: CASSFLLSGELFF. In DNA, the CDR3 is TGTGCCAGCAGCTTTTTGCTCAGCGGGGAGCTGTTTTTT.

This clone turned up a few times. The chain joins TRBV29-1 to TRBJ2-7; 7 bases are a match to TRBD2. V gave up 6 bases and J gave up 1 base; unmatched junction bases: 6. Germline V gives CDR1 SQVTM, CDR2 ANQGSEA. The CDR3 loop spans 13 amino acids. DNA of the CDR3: TGCAGCGTCCTAGCGGAGGGTTCCTACGAGCAGTACTTC. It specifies CSVLAEGSYEQYF.

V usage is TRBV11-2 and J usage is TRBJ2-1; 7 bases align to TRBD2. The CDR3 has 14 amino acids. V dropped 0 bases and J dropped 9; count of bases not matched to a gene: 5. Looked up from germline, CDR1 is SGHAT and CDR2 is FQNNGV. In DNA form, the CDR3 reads TGTGCCAGCAGCTTAGAAGGACTAGGTGGTGAGCAGTTCTTC. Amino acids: CASSLEGLGGEQFF. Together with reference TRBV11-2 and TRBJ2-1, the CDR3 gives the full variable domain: EAGVAQSPRYKIIEKRQSVAFWCNPISGHATLYWYQQILGQGPKLLIQFQNNGVVDDSQLPKDRFSAERLKGVDSTLKIQPAKLEDSAVYLCASSLEGLGGEQFFGPGTRLTVL.

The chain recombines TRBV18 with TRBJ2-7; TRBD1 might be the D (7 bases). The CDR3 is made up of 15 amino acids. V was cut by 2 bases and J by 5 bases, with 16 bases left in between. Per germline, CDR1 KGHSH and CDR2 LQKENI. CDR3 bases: TGTGCCAGCTCACCAGCGGGACAGTTAAGAGACGAGCAGTACTTC. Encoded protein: CASSPAGQLRDEQYF.

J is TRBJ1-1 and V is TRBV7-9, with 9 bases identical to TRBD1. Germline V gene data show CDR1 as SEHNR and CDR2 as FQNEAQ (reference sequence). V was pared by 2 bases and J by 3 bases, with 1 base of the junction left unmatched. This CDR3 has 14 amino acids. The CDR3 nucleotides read TGTGCCAGCAGCTTAAGGACAGGGGACACTGAAGCTTTCTTT. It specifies CASSLRTGDTEAFF.

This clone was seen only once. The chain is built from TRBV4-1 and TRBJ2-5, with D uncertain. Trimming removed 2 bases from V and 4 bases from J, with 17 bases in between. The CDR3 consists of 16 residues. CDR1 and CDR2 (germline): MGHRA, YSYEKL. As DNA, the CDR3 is TGCGCCAGCAGCCAATCCCCCCGCAGCGCCGGAGAGACCCAGTACTTC. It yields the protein CASSQSPRSAGETQYF.

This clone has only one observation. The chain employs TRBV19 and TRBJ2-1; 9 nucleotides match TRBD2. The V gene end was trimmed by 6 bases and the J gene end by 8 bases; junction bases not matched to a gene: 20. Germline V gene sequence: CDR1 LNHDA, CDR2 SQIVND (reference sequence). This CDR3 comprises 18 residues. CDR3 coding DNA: TGTGCCAGTAGAAACATCGGGGAGACTAGCGGTAGGGGGGATGAGCAGTTCTTC. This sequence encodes CASRNIGETSGRGDEQFF. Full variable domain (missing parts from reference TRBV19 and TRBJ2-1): DGGITQSPKYLFRKEGQNVTLSCEQNLNHDAMYWYRQDPGQGLRLIYYSQIVNDFQKGDIAEGYSVSREKKESFPLTVTSAQKNPTAFYLCASRNIGETSGRGDEQFFGPGTRLTVL.

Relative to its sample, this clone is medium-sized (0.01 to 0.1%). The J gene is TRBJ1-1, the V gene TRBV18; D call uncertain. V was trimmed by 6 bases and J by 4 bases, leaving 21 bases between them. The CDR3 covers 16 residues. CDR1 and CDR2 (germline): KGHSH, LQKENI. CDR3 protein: CASSLGEGRFGTEAFF. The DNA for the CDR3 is TGTGCCAGCTCCCTTGGGGAGGGTAGGTTCGGCACTGAAGCTTTCTTT.

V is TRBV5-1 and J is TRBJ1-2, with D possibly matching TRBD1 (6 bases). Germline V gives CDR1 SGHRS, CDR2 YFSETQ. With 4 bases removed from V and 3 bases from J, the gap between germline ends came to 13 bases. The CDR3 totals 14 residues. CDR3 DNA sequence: TGCGCCAGCAGCGCTCGGACAGATCACTATGGCTACACCTTC. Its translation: CASSARTDHYGYTF. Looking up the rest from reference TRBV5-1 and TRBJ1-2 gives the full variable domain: KAGVTQTPRYLIKTRGQQVTLSCSPISGHRSVSWYQQTPGQGLQFLFEYFSETQRNKGNFPGRFSGRQFSNSRSEMNVSTLELGDSALYLCASSARTDHYGYTFGSGTRLTVV.

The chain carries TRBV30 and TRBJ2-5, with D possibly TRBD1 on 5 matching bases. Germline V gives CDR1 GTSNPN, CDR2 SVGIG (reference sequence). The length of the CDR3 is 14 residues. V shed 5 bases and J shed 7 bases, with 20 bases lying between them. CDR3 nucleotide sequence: TGTGCCTGGCGGTCGACAGCTACCTCGGGGACCCAGTACTTC. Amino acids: CAWRSTATSGTQYF.

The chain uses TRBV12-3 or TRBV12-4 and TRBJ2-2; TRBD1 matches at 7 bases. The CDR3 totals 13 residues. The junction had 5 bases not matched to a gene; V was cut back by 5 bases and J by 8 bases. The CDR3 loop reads CASSPGQAGELFF. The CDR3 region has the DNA TGTGCCAGCAGTCCAGGACAGGCGGGGGAGCTGTTTTTT.

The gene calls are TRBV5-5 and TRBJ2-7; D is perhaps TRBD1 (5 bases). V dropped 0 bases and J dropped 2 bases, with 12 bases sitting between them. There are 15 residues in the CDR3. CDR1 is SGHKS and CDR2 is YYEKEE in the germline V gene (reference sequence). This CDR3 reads CASSLAGSRPYEQYF. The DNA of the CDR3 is TGTGCCAGCAGCTTGGCAGGGTCCCGACCCTACGAGCAGTACTTC.

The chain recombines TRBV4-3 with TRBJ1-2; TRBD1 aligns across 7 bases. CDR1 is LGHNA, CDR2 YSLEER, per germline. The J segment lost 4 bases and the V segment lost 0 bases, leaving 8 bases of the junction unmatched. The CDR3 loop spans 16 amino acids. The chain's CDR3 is CASSQDSGGGPYGYTF. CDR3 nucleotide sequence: TGCGCCAGCAGCCAAGATTCGGGAGGGGGCCCCTATGGCTACACCTTC.

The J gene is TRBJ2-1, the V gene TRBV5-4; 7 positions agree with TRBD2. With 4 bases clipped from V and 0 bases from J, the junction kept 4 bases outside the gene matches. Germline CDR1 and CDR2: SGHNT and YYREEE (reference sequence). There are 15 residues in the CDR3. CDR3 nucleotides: TGTGCCAGCAGCCCCCGCGGGGGCTCCTACAATGAGCAGTTCTTC. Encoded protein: CASSPRGGSYNEQFF.

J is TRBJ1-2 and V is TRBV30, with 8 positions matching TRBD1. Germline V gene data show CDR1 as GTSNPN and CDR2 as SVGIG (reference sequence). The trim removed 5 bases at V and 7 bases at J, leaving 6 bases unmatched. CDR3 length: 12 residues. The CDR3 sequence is CAWDRDRSGYTF. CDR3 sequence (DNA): TGTGCCTGGGACAGGGACAGGAGTGGCTACACCTTC.

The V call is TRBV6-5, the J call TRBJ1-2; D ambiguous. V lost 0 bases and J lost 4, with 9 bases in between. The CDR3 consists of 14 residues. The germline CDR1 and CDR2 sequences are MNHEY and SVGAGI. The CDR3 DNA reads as TGTGCCAGCAGTTACTCCGGGGTACGCTATGGCTACACCTTC. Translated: CASSYSGVRYGYTF.

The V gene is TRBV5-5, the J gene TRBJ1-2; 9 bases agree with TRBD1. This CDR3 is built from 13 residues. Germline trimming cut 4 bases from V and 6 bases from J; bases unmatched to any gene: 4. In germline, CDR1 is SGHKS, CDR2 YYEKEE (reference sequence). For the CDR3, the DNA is TGTGCCAGCAGCCAACAGGGGGCGAATGGCTACACCTTC. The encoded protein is CASSQQGANGYTF.

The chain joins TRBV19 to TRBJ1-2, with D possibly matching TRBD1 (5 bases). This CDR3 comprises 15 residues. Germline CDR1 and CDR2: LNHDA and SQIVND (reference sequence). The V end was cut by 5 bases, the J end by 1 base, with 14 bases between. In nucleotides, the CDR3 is TGTGCCAGTAGTCCTTACAGGAGCTATAACTATGGCTACACCTTC. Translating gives CASSPYRSYNYGYTF.

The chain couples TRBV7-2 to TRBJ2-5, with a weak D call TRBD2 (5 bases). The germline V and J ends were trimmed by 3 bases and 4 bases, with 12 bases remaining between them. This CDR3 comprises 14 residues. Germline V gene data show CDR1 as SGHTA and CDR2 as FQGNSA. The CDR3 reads CASSFLSGGETQYF. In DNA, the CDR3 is TGTGCCAGCAGCTTTTTGTCAGGAGGAGAGACCCAGTACTTC.

The chain's CDR3 is CASSPRTPNTEAFF. The CDR3 DNA is TGTGCCAGCTCACCTCGTACACCGAACACTGAAGCTTTCTTT. The chain couples TRBV18 to TRBJ1-1; D not resolved. Germline loops: CDR1 KGHSH, CDR2 LQKENI. The CDR3 is made up of 14 amino acids. The ends were cut back, 3 bases at V and 1 base at J, with 9 bases in the middle.

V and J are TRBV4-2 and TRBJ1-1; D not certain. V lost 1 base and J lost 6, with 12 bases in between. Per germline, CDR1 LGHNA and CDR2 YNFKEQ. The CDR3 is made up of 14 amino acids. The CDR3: CASSQVRRTAEAFF. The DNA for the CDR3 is TGTGCCAGCAGCCAAGTTCGGCGTACAGCTGAAGCTTTCTTT.

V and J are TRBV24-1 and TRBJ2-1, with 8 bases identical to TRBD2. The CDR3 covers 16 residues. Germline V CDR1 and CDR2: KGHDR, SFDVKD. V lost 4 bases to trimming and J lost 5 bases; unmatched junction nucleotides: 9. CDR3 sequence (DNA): TGTGCCACCAGTGACCCGGGACTAGAAATTAACAATGAGCAGTTCTTC. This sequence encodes CATSDPGLEINNEQFF.

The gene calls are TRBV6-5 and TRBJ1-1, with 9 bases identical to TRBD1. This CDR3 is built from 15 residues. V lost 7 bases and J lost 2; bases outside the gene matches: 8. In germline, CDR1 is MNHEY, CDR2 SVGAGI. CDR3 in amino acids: CASNRPDRGNTEAFF. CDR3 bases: TGTGCCAGCAACCGCCCGGACAGGGGAAACACTGAAGCTTTCTTT.